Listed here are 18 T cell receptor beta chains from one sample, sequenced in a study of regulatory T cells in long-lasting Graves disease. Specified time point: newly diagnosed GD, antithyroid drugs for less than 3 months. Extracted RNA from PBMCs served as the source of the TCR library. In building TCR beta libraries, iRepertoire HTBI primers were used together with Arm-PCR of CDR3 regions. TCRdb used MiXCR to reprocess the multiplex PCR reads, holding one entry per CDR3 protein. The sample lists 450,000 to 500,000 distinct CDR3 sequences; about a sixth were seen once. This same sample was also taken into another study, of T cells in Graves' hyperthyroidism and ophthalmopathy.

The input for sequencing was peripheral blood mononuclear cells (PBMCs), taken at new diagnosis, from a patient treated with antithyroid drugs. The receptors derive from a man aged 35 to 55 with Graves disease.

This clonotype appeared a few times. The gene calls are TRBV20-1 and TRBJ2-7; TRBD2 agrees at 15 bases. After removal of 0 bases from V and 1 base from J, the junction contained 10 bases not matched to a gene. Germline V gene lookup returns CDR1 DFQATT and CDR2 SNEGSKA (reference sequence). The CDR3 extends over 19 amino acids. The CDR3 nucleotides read TGCAGTGCTAGAGATCGGGCGGGACTAGCGGGAGGCCCATCCTACGAGCAGTACTTC. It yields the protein CSARDRAGLAGGPSYEQYF.

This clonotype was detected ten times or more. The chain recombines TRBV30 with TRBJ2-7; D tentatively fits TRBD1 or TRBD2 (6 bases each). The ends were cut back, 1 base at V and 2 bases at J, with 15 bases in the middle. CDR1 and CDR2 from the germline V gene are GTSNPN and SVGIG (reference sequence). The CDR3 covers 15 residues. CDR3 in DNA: TGTGCCTGGAGTGCGAATTGGGGGGCTCCCTACGAGCAGTACTTC. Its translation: CAWSANWGAPYEQYF.

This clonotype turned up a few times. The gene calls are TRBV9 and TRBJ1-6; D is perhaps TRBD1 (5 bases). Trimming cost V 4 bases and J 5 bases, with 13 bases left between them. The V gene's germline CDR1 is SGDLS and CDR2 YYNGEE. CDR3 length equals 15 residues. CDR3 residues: CASSPGNSDNSPLHF. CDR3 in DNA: TGTGCCAGCAGCCCAGGGAATTCCGATAATTCACCCCTCCACTTT.

The CDR3 here is CASSRGTGGVEQYF. The CDR3 region has the DNA TGTGCCAGCAGCAGAGGGACAGGGGGCGTCGAGCAGTACTTC. The chain is built from TRBV7-3 and TRBJ2-7; 12 nucleotides line up with TRBD1. Germline CDR1 reads SGHTA; CDR2 reads FQGTGA. This CDR3 comprises 14 residues. V lost 5 bases and J lost 6; bases outside the gene matches: 5.

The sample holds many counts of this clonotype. DNA of the CDR3: TGTGCCAGCAGCTTTGTGCGGGAGAGCACAGATACGCAGTATTTT. Translated: CASSFVRESTDTQYF. This chain uses TRBV7-8 with TRBJ2-3; 7 bases line up with TRBD2. With V trimmed by 3 bases and J by 0 bases, 3 bases remained unmatched. Germline CDR1 SGHVS, CDR2 FQNEAQ. The CDR3 is 15 residues long.

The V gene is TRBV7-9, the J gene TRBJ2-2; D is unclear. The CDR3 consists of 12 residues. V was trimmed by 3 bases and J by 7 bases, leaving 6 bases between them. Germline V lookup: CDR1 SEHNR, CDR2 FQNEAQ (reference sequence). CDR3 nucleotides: TGTGCCAGCAGCTTCCGTTTCGGGGAGCTGTTTTTT. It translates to CASSFRFGELFF. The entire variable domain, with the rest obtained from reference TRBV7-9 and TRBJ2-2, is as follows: DTGVSQNPRHKITKRGQNVTFRCDPISEHNRLYWYRQTLGQGPEFLTYFQNEAQLEKSRLLSDRFSAERPKGSFSTLEIQRTEQGDSAMYLCASSFRFGELFFGEGSRLTVL.

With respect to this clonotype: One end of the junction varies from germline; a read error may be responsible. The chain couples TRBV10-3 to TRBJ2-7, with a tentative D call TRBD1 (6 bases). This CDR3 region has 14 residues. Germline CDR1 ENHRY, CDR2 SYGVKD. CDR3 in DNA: TGTGCCATCAGTGAAATGACAGGATCCTCCGAGCAGTACTTC. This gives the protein CAISEMTGSSEQYF.

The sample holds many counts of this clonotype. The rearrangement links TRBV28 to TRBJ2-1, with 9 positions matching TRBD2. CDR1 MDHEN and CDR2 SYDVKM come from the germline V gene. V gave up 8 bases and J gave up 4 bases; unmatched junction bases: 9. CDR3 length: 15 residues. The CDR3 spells CASLGRGRDYNEQFF. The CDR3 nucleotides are TGTGCCAGCCTAGGACGCGGGAGGGATTACAATGAGCAGTTCTTC.

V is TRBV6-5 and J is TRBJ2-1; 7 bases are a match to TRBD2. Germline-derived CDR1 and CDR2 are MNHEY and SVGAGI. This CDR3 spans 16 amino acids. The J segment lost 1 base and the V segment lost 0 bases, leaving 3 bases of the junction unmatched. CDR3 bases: TGTGCCAGCAGTTACTCGAGCGGGATGTCCTACAATGAGCAGTTCTTC. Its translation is CASSYSSGMSYNEQFF.

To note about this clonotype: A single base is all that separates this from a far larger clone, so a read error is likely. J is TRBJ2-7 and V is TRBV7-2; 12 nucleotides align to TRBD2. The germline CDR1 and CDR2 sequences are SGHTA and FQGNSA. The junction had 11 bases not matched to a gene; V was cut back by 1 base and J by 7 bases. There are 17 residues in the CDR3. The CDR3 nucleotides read TGTGCCAGCAGCTTAGTAGGGCTAGCGGGAGGGGGGAATGAGCAGTACTTC. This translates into CASSLVGLAGGGNEQYF.

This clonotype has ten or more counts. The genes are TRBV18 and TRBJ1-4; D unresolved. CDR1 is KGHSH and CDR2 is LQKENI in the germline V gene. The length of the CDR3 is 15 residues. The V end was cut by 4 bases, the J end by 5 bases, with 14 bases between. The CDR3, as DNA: TGTGCCAGCTCACAGAGCCTAGGAGGGAATGAAAAACTGTTTTTT. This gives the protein CASSQSLGGNEKLFF.

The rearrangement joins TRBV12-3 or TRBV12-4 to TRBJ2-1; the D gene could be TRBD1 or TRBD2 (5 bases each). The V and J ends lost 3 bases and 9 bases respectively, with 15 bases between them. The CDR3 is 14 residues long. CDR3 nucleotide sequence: TGTGCCAGCAGTTTTCGGGGCGGGTATGGTGAGCAGTTCTTC. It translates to CASSFRGGYGEQFF.

CDR3 in DNA: TGTGCCACCAGCAGAGACGGGACTACCTCCTACGAGCAGTACTTC. This encodes CATSRDGTTSYEQYF. The chain has TRBV15 and TRBJ2-7, with 7 positions matching TRBD2. With 0 bases clipped from V and 0 bases from J, the junction kept 2 bases outside the gene matches. The germline V gene encodes CDR1 LNHNV and CDR2 YYDKDF (reference sequence). The CDR3 totals 15 residues.

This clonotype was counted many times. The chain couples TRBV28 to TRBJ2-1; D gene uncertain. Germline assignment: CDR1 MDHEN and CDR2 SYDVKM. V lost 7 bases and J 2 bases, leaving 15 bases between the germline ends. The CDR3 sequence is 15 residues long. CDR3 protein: CASTRKVPAYNEQFF. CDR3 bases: TGTGCCAGCACCCGGAAGGTACCGGCCTACAATGAGCAGTTCTTC.

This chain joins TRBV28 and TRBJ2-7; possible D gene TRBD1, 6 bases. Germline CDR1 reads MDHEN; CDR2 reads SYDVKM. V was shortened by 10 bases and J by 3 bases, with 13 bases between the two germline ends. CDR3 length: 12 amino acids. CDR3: CATGTSSYEQYF. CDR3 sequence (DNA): TGTGCCACCGGGACATCCAGCTACGAGCAGTACTTC.

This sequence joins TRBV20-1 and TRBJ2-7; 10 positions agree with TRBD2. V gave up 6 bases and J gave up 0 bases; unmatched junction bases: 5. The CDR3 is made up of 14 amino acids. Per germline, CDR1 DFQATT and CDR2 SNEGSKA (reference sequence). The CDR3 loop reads CSATLAGRSYEQYF. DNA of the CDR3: TGCAGTGCGACACTAGCGGGACGCTCCTACGAGCAGTACTTC.

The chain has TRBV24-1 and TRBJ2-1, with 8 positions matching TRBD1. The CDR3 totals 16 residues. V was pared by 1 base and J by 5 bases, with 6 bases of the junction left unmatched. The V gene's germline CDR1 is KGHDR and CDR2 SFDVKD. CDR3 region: CATSDLRTGLDNEQFF. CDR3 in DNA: TGTGCCACCAGTGATTTACGGACAGGGTTGGACAATGAGCAGTTCTTC.

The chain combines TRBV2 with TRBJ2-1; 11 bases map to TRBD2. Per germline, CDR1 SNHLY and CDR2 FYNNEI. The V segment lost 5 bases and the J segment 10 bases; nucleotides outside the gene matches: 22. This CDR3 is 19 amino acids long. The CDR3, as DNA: TGTGCCAGCAGTCTTAAGGCCGCCTCGGGTAGCGGGAGGGCCAGCGAGCAGTTCTTC. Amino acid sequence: CASSLKAASGSGRASEQFF.